This passage covers 9 T cell receptor beta chains from one sample sequenced in a study of T cell responses to AZD1222 COVID-19 vaccine. The data were produced by immunoSEQ multiplex PCR, yet TCRdb's version contains in-frame clones alone and is incomplete. The sample has more than 95,000 clones, around 90% seen once; the top ten hold about 4.3%. Sequences were derived from peripheral blood, sampled on day 0 of AZD1222 vaccination. These receptors originate from an adult in good health.

The CDR3 sequence: CASSYPGLGATYEQYF. Written as DNA, the CDR3 is TGTGCCAGCAGTTACCCGGGACTAGGGGCCACCTACGAGCAGTACTTC. V gene TRBV6-2 or TRBV6-3 combines with J gene TRBJ2-7, with 8 bases matching TRBD2. The junction had 8 bases not matched to a gene; V was cut back by 2 bases and J by 2 bases. Germline-derived CDR1 and CDR2 are MNHEY and SVGEGT. This CDR3 is built from 16 residues.

J is TRBJ1-5 and V is TRBV4-1; TRBD1 aligns across 7 bases. The CDR3 loop spans 16 amino acids. With V trimmed by 0 bases and J by 6 bases, 8 bases remained unmatched. Looked up from germline, CDR1 is MGHRA and CDR2 is YSYEKL. This CDR3 reads CASSQEGKAGGQPQHF. The CDR3 nucleotides read TGCGCCAGCAGCCAAGAGGGAAAGGCAGGGGGTCAGCCCCAGCATTTT.

The chain employs TRBV9 and TRBJ2-1; 12 bases agree with TRBD2. The germline gives CDR1 SGDLS, CDR2 YYNGEE. This CDR3 has 16 amino acids. V trimming: 5 bases; J trimming: 6 bases; junction bases outside the gene matches: 9. CDR3 residues: CASSASGRAYGNEQFF. For the CDR3, the DNA is TGTGCCAGCAGTGCTAGCGGGAGGGCCTATGGCAATGAGCAGTTCTTC.

This chain joins TRBV10-2 and TRBJ1-2, with TRBD1 matching over 9 bases. V shed 4 bases, J shed 8 bases, and the junction held 8 bases outside the gene matches. The CDR3 covers 14 residues. Germline CDR1 WSHSY, CDR2 SAAADI. The CDR3 coding sequence is TGCGCCAGCAGTGGACAGGGGGTTTCGTCCGGCTACACCTTC. It specifies CASSGQGVSSGYTF.

The V call is TRBV6-1, the J call TRBJ2-1, with 8 bases matching TRBD2. V was clipped by 2 bases and J by 9 bases; unmatched bases: 0. From germline, CDR1 is MNHNS and CDR2 SASEGT. The CDR3 is 12 residues long. The CDR3 nucleotides read TGTGCCAGCAGTGAACTAGCGGGTGAGCAGTTCTTC. Protein product: CASSELAGEQFF.

The V call is TRBV2, the J call TRBJ2-1; TRBD2 aligns across 9 bases. V trimming: 3 bases; J trimming: 7 bases; junction bases outside the gene matches: 4. The CDR3 loop spans 14 amino acids. The germline V gene has CDR1 SNHLY and CDR2 FYNNEI. CDR3 coding DNA: TGTGCCAGCAGTGAGACTAGCGGTCCGAATGAGCAGTTCTTC. The encoded protein is CASSETSGPNEQFF.

The chain recombines TRBV10-3 with TRBJ2-5; 10 bases match TRBD2. Germline CDR1 reads ENHRY; CDR2 reads SYGVKD. The CDR3 runs 16 residues. Losses at the gene ends were 0 bases for V and 1 base for J; bases not matched to a gene: 2. CDR3 region: CAISESKRGGQETQYF. For the CDR3, the DNA is TGTGCCATCAGTGAGTCGAAGCGGGGGGGCCAAGAGACCCAGTACTTC.

Only a few counts were recorded for this clone. The chain uses TRBV7-9 and TRBJ2-7; 8 positions match TRBD1. CDR1 and CDR2 (germline): SEHNR, FQNEAQ (reference sequence). V gave up 5 bases and J gave up 6 bases; unmatched junction bases: 9. The CDR3 has 14 amino acids. The chain's CDR3 is CASSRTGKEGEQYF. CDR3 DNA sequence: TGTGCCAGCAGCCGGACAGGGAAGGAGGGCGAGCAGTACTTC.

J is TRBJ2-2 and V is TRBV7-9, with unresolved D. V lost 2 bases, J lost 6 bases, and 7 bases lay in between. The germline CDR1 and CDR2 sequences are SEHNR and FQNEAQ (reference sequence). This CDR3 is built from 13 residues. CDR3 bases: TGTGCCAGCAGCTTACCGGCCGCCGGGGAGCTGTTTTTT. Its translation is CASSLPAAGELFF.